This T cell receptor beta chain was observed in a study of blood T cell repertoires in COVID-19. Study-wide context: COVID-19 samples collected from the United States, Italy and Spain covered acute and convalescent phases. Nucleic acid was either cDNA or gDNA, and it came from T cells, B-cell-depleted T cells, or PBMCs.

The CDR3 is 16 amino acids. J was trimmed by 3 bases and V by 3 bases; bases with no gene match: 7. CDR1 is DFQATT, CDR2 SNEGSKA, per germline (reference sequence). This study enrolled people aged 18 to 89 from around 26 US geographic areas. The assay was immunoSEQ multiplex PCR, and TCRdb's table has in-frame clones only and misses some. The sample includes about 430,000 clones, 80% to 90% of them seen just once. The sample was PBMCs or T cells enriched from blood (not recorded which). This receptor was obtained from a man aged 25 to 40 who had recovered from COVID-19. The gene calls are TRBV20-1 and TRBJ2-6, with 8 bases lining up with TRBD1. The CDR3: CSASRQGASGANVLTF. CDR3 sequence (DNA): TGCAGTGCTAGTCGGCAGGGGGCAAGTGGGGCCAACGTCCTGACTTTC.